A single T cell receptor (beta chain) is shown here with its context. The data belong to a study of blood T cell repertoires in COVID-19. Whole-study context: Both acute and convalescent COVID-19 samples were obtained from the United States, Italy and Spain. PBMCs, B-cell-depleted T cells, or T cells were the source of the cDNA or gDNA that made up the material.

Study processing details: Nucleated cell counts were estimated from reference gene primer amplification. Assay used: immunoSEQ multiplex PCR; TCRdb lists only in-frame clones, some missing. V, J and clone size derive from that table, while D and trimming were established from the DNA sequence. The data contain roughly 79,000 clones, approximately 90% of them singletons. Deletions cut 7 bases from V and 5 bases from J, with 14 bases between. The CDR3 length is 13 residues. The TCR was taken from a woman aged 50 to 60 with acute or convalescent COVID-19. Sequenced sample: peripheral blood. This chain connects TRBV12-3 or TRBV12-4 to TRBJ2-5; no definite D call. The DNA for the CDR3 is TGTGCCAGCACCTATTCGGGTCCGGAGACCCAGTACTTC. This encodes CASTYSGPETQYF.